This note documents a single T cell receptor beta chain sequence. The method was immunoSEQ multiplex PCR; TCRdb's version includes in-frame clones alone and lacks a portion of them. The sample records about 150,000 clones, roughly 90% being singletons. These data are taken from a study of blood T cell repertoires in COVID-19. The germline V gene encodes CDR1 MNHEY and CDR2 SMNVEV (reference sequence). This CDR3 spans 15 amino acids. Trimming pared 4 bases from V and 5 bases from J, leaving 18 bases between. Sequenced material: peripheral blood. The V call is TRBV27, the J call TRBJ2-7, with D possibly matching TRBD1 (6 bases). This clonotype originated in a man over 45 with acute or convalescent COVID-19. The CDR3 DNA follows: TGTGCCAGCAGTTATCGAACAGGGAAGCTCCACGAGCAGTACTTC. This codes for CASSYRTGKLHEQYF.